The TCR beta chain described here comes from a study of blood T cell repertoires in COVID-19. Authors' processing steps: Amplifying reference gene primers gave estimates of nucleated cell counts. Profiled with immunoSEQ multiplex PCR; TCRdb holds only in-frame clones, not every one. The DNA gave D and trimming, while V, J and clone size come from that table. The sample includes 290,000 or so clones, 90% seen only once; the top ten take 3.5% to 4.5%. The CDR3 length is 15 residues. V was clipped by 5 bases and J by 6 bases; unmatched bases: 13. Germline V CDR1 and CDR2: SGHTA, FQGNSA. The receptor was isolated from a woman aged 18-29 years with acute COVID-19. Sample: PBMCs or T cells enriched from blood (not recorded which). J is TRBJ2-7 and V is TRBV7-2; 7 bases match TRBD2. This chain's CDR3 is CASSPRNSGSSEQYF. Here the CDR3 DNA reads TGTGCCAGCAGCCCCCGGAATAGCGGGTCTAGCGAGCAGTACTTC.